This T cell receptor beta chain was identified during a study of blood T cell repertoires in COVID-19. Study overall: The United States, Italy and Spain provided the acute and convalescent COVID-19 samples. The analysed material was cDNA or gDNA that came from T cells, B-cell-depleted T cells, or PBMCs.

Profiling relied on immunoSEQ multiplex PCR, and the TCRdb table lists in-frame clones only, not all of them. The data hold approximately 490,000 clones, with approximately 86% observed a single time. Participant reports of clinical history set cohort assignment. Donors of Cohort 3 who recovered were those that had two negative PCRs, clearance, or symptom resolution. This clone was seen once. Germline CDR1 and CDR2: MNHEY and SMNVEV (reference sequence). The length of the CDR3 is 11 residues. The V end was cut by 9 bases, the J end by 6 bases, with 11 bases between. The V call is TRBV27, the J call TRBJ1-1, with D hard to call. The source is a woman younger than 35 who had recovered from COVID-19. The sequencing sample was made of PBMCs or T cells enriched from blood (not recorded which). The CDR3, as DNA: TGTGCCAGTCAACGGGGAGCTGAAGCTTTCTTT. Translation gives CASQRGAEAFF.